This T cell receptor beta chain originates from a study of cytomegalovirus exposure and HLA in healthy donors. Germline V lookup: CDR1 MNHNS, CDR2 SASEGT. V lost 4 bases and J 4 bases, leaving 7 bases between the germline ends. The CDR3 consists of 12 residues. Regarding the study as a whole: In a later analysis, V- and J-gene trimming of beta chains associated with a DCLRE1C missense variant, replicated independently.

With respect to this clone: The antigen remains undetermined.

PCR amplification relied on 60 Vbeta primers (plus 13 Jbeta primers). Some clones are missing from TCRdb's copy, which holds only in-frame ones; the method was immunoSEQ multiplex PCR. The table lists some 190,000 clones, approximately 80% of them singletons. The sequence was obtained from a female donor in good health and CMV-seronegative. The chain carries TRBV6-1 and TRBJ2-5; D is perhaps TRBD1 (5 bases). Sample: PBMCs. Here the CDR3 DNA reads TGTGCCAGCAGTGCCAGGGCAGAGACCCAGTACTTC. It yields the protein CASSARAETQYF.